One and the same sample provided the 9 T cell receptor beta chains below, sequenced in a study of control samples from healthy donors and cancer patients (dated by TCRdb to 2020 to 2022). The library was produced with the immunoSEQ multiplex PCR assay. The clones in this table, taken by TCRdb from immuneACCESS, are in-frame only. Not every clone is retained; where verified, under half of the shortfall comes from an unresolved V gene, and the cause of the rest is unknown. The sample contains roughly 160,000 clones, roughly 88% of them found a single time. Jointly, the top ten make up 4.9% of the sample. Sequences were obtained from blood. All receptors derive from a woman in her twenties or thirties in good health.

DNA of the CDR3: TGTGCCAGCAGTTCCCTCACTAGCGGGGGCTACAATGAGCAGTTCTTC. Encoded protein: CASSSLTSGGYNEQFF. The gene calls are TRBV28 and TRBJ2-1, with 11 bases matching TRBD2. V trimming: 4 bases; J trimming: 3 bases; junction bases outside the gene matches: 5. The length of the CDR3 is 16 residues. Germline CDR1 and CDR2: MDHEN and SYDVKM. The full variable domain, completed using reference TRBV28 and TRBJ2-1, is DVKVTQSSRYLVKRTGEKVFLECVQDMDHENMFWYRQDPGLGLRLIYFSYDVKMKEKGDIPEGYSVSREKKERFSLILESASTNQTSMYLCASSSLTSGGYNEQFFGPGTRLTVL.

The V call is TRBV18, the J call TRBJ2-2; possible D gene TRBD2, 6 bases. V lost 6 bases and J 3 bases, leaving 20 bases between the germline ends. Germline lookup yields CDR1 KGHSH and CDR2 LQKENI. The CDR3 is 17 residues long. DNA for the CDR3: TGTGCCAGCTCCCCAACAACAAGGGGACTTCACACCGGGGAGCTGTTTTTT. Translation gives CASSPTTRGLHTGELFF.

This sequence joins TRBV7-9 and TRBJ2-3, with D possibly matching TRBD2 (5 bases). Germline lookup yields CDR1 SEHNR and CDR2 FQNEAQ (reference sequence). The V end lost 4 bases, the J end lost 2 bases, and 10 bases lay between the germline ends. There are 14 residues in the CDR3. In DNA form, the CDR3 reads TGTGCCAGCAGCTCCTGGACTGCCACAGATACGCAGTATTTT. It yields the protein CASSSWTATDTQYF.

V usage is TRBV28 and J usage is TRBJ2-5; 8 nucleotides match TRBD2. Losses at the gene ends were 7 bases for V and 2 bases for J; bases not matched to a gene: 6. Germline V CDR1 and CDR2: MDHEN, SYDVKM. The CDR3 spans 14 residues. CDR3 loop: CASKGGTSQETQYF. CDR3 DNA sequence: TGTGCCAGCAAAGGTGGGACTAGTCAAGAGACCCAGTACTTC.

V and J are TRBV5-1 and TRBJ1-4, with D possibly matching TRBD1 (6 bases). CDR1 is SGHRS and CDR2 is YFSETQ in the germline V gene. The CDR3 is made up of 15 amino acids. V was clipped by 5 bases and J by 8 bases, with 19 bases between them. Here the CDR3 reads CASSPSPGAREKLFF. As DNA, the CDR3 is TGCGCCAGCAGTCCTAGCCCGGGGGCCCGGGAAAAACTGTTTTTT.

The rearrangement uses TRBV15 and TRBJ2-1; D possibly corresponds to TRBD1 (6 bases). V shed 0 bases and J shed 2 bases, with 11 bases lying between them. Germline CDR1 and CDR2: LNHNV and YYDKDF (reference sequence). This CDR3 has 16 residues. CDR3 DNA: TGTGCCACCAGCAGAGATCGGACAGAGCCCTACAATGAGCAGTTCTTC. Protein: CATSRDRTEPYNEQFF.

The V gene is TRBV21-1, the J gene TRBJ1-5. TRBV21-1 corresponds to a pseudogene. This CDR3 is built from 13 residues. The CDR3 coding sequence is TGTGCCAGCAGCCCCTTCGATTCTCGGCCCCAGCATTTT. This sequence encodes CASSPFDSRPQHF.

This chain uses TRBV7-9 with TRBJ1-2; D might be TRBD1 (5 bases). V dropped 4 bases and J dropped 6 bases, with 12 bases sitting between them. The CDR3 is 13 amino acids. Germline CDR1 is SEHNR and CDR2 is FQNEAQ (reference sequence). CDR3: CASSSGPGHGYTF. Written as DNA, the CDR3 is TGTGCCAGCAGCTCCGGCCCGGGGCATGGCTACACCTTC. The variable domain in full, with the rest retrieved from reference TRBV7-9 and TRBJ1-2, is DTGVSQNPRHKITKRGQNVTFRCDPISEHNRLYWYRQTLGQGPEFLTYFQNEAQLEKSRLLSDRFSAERPKGSFSTLEIQRTEQGDSAMYLCASSSGPGHGYTFGSGTRLTVV.

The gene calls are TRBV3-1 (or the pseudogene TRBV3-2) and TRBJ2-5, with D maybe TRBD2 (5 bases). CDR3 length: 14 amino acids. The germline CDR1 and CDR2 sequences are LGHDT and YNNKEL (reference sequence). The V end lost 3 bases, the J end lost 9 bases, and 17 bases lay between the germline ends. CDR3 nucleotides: TGTGCCAGCAGCCACGCGCTACGGGTGGAGGCCCAGTACTTC. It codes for CASSHALRVEAQYF.